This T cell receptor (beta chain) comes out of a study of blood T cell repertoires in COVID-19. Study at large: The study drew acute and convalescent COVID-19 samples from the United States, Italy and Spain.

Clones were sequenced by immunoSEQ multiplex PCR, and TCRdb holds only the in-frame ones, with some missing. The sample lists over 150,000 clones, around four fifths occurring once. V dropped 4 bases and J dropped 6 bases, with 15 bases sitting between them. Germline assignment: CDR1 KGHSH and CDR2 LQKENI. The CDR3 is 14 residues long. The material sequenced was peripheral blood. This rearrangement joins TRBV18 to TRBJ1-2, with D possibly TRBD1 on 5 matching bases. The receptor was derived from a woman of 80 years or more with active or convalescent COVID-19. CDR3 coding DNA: TGTGCCAGCTCACAAACCGGGGGATACAATGGCTACACCTTC. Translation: CASSQTGGYNGYTF.